This T cell receptor beta chain is drawn from a study of cytomegalovirus exposure and HLA in healthy donors. From germline, CDR1 is MNHEY and CDR2 SVGAGI. This CDR3 region has 15 residues. V was shortened by 0 bases and J by 0 bases, with 8 bases between the two germline ends. This clone was seen more than once but under ten times. Its matching antigen is unknown. PCR used 60 Vbeta primers and 13 Jbeta primers. In the original processing: Unique TCR beta chains totaled about 78 million in a later count, with some 10 million of them shared. The table came from immunoSEQ multiplex PCR; TCRdb's copy has only in-frame clones and leaves some out. Clone size and V and J calls were adopted from that table, with D and trimming inferred from the DNA. This sample carries 150,000 to 200,000 clones, roughly 83% of them seen once, and the ten largest clones take 1.6%. Study-wide points: Researchers reported from a later analysis that most CMV-associated TCR beta chains appeared HLA-restricted. Later analysis found that TCR beta chains associated with HLA were more clonally expanded than other, equally common chains.

The sequencing sample was made of PBMCs. The sequence was obtained from a woman between 50 and 59 years old in good health and CMV-seronegative. The chain links TRBV6-5 to TRBJ1-1; D gene ambiguous. CDR3 coding DNA: TGTGCCAGCAGTTACTCGCCCCCTATGAACACTGAAGCTTTCTTT. Translation: CASSYSPPMNTEAFF.